This T cell receptor (beta chain) stems from a study of blood T cell repertoires in COVID-19. As handled by the study authors: By means of reference gene primer amplification, nucleated cell counts were estimated. Method: immunoSEQ multiplex PCR; TCRdb's copy keeps in-frame clones and lacks some. Clone size and V and J calls were adopted from that table, with D and trimming inferred from the DNA. Among about 200,000 clones, 84% were seen once, and the ten largest hold approximately 7.6%. Of note for this clone: The sample carries other DNA sequences with the same CDR3.

The CDR3 sequence is 13 residues long. V lost 6 bases and J lost 4; bases outside the gene matches: 4. The clonotype was recovered from a man aged 35-49 years who had recovered from COVID-19. The chain carries TRBV12-3 or TRBV12-4 and TRBJ1-1; 8 nucleotides align to TRBD1. Sample: PBMCs or T cells enriched from blood (not recorded which). The CDR3, as DNA: TGTGCCAGCAGATTAACAGGGGGCACTGAAGCTTTCTTT. Protein product: CASRLTGGTEAFF.